These 20 T cell receptor beta chains were all obtained from the same sample, sequenced in a study of CD8 T cells in ankylosing spondylitis. TCRdb re-derived calls from the 5' RACE reads in MiXCR, one entry per CDR3 protein. The sample comprises 300,000 to 400,000 distinct CDR3 sequences, approximately 14% of which are singletons, and around 0.99% rests with the top ten. Material for sequencing was blood, either unsorted or a sorted T cell fraction (not recorded which). These receptors were obtained from a male donor with ankylosing spondylitis or in good health (not recorded which).

This clonotype was detected once. The chain couples TRBV30 to TRBJ1-1, with D unresolved. Germline assignment: CDR1 GTSNPN and CDR2 SVGIG (reference sequence). The CDR3 length is 14 residues. Trimming removed 2 bases at V and 1 base at J, with 11 bases between. Here the CDR3 reads CAWSFGRPNTEAFF. CDR3 DNA sequence: TGTGCCTGGAGTTTTGGACGTCCGAACACTGAAGCTTTCTTT.

The rearrangement links TRBV27 to TRBJ1-2; D perhaps matches TRBD1 (6 bases). The CDR3 loop spans 12 amino acids. Germline V gene lookup returns CDR1 MNHEY and CDR2 SMNVEV (reference sequence). Between the trimmed V and J ends, which lost 6 bases and 6 bases, there was a span of 11 bases. The CDR3 loop is CASRGAWNGYTF. Written as DNA, the CDR3 is TGTGCCAGCAGGGGGGCATGGAATGGCTACACCTTC.

This clonotype was seen many times. This chain links TRBV5-1 with TRBJ2-3; the D gene is possibly TRBD2 (7 bases). V was trimmed by 3 bases and J by 3 bases, leaving 17 bases between them. The CDR3 consists of 16 residues. Germline assignment: CDR1 SGHRS and CDR2 YFSETQ. CDR3 in DNA: TGCGCCAGCAGCTCCTCTAGCGGAGGGGGAACAGATACGCAGTATTTT. Translating it yields CASSSSSGGGTDTQYF.

This clonotype was counted many times. The J gene is TRBJ2-5, the V gene TRBV5-1; either TRBD1 or TRBD2 may supply D (6 bases each). V was cut by 3 bases and J by 5 bases, with 14 bases left in between. Germline loops: CDR1 SGHRS, CDR2 YFSETQ. The CDR3 sequence is 14 residues long. The DNA for the CDR3 is TGCGCCAGCAGCTGGAGGGCCCAGGGGGAGACCCAGTACTTC. Translated: CASSWRAQGETQYF.

This clonotype was detected once. The V call is TRBV12-3 or TRBV12-4, the J call TRBJ2-2; TRBD2 agrees at 7 bases. The CDR3 covers 17 residues. The J segment lost 2 bases and the V segment lost 7 bases, leaving 13 bases of the junction unmatched. CDR3 nucleotides: TGTGCCAGCACCAAGTCAGGGCTAGCGGTAAACACCGGGGAGCTGTTTTTT. This translates into CASTKSGLAVNTGELFF.

The chain is built from TRBV20-1 and TRBJ2-1; 9 positions agree with TRBD2. The trim removed 3 bases at V and 4 bases at J, leaving 4 bases unmatched. Germline values: CDR1 DFQATT, CDR2 SNEGSKA (reference sequence). The CDR3 totals 14 residues. This chain's CDR3 is CSARASGGYNEQFF. CDR3 DNA: TGCAGTGCTAGGGCCAGCGGGGGGTACAATGAGCAGTTCTTC.

The chain couples TRBV6-5 to TRBJ2-3; TRBD2 agrees at 7 bases. With V trimmed by 0 bases and J by 3 bases, 9 bases remained unmatched. CDR1 is MNHEY, CDR2 SVGAGI, per germline. This CDR3 comprises 17 residues. CDR3 DNA sequence: TGTGCCAGCAGTTACTCGATGGCGGGAGTGGGTACAGATACGCAGTATTTT. This codes for CASSYSMAGVGTDTQYF.

The gene calls are TRBV14 and TRBJ2-1, with no clear D. This CDR3 region has 13 residues. Germline V gene data show CDR1 as SGHDN and CDR2 as FVKESK. With 2 bases removed from V and 10 bases from J, the gap between germline ends came to 12 bases. The CDR3 here is CASSQPTKEEQFF. CDR3 nucleotides: TGTGCCAGCAGCCAACCCACAAAGGAGGAGCAGTTCTTC.

The chain has TRBV7-9 and TRBJ2-1; D remains ambiguous. The germline V and J ends were trimmed by 5 bases and 6 bases, with 20 bases remaining between them. Germline assignment: CDR1 SEHNR and CDR2 FQNEAQ (reference sequence). CDR3 length equals 16 residues. CDR3 in amino acids: CASSLGPIGDPNEQFF. In nucleotides, the CDR3 is TGTGCCAGCAGCCTCGGGCCCATTGGAGATCCCAATGAGCAGTTCTTC. Together with reference TRBV7-9 and TRBJ2-1, the CDR3 gives the full variable domain: DTGVSQNPRHKITKRGQNVTFRCDPISEHNRLYWYRQTLGQGPEFLTYFQNEAQLEKSRLLSDRFSAERPKGSFSTLEIQRTEQGDSAMYLCASSLGPIGDPNEQFFGPGTRLTVL.

This clonotype was detected only a few times. This rearrangement joins TRBV19 to TRBJ1-1; 7 bases are shared with TRBD1. J was trimmed by 1 base and V by 6 bases; bases with no gene match: 5. Germline CDR1 reads LNHDA; CDR2 reads SQIVND (reference sequence). This CDR3 is 14 amino acids long. CDR3 in amino acids: CASRPRDRNTEAFF. The CDR3 DNA is TGTGCCAGTAGGCCCCGGGACAGGAACACTGAAGCTTTCTTT.

This clonotype was found a few times. This rearrangement joins TRBV12-3 or TRBV12-4 to TRBJ1-3; perhaps TRBD1 as D (5 bases). V lost 8 bases to trimming and J lost 2 bases, with 13 bases between them. The CDR3 covers 14 residues. The CDR3: CASGLGGTGNTIYF. CDR3 coding DNA: TGTGCCAGCGGCCTGGGGGGGACTGGAAACACCATATATTTT.

This clonotype was observed many times. The chain links TRBV5-1 to TRBJ1-2; 7 bases fit TRBD1. Germline CDR1 SGHRS, CDR2 YFSETQ. This CDR3 spans 14 amino acids. Trimming at V came to 2 bases and at J to 3 bases, leaving 4 bases not matched to a gene. CDR3 DNA sequence: TGCGCCAGCAGCTTCCAAGGGGGCGACTATGGCTACACCTTC. Protein sequence: CASSFQGGDYGYTF.

This clonotype was observed a handful of times. This chain joins TRBV7-2 and TRBJ2-5; no reliable D call. Between the trimmed V and J ends, which lost 4 bases and 3 bases, there was a span of 12 bases. The CDR3 spans 14 residues. Germline CDR1 SGHTA, CDR2 FQGNSA. The CDR3 sequence is CASSYRTEKETQYF. CDR3 nucleotide sequence: TGTGCCAGCAGCTATCGGACGGAGAAAGAGACCCAGTACTTC.

This clonotype was recorded a few times. The J gene is TRBJ2-1, the V gene TRBV5-1; 8 bases map to TRBD1. CDR3 length: 15 amino acids. The V gene's germline CDR1 is SGHRS and CDR2 YFSETQ. The ends lost 4 bases at V and 6 bases at J; junction bases unmatched: 9. The CDR3 reads CASSPPGQGINEQFF. DNA for the CDR3: TGCGCCAGCAGCCCCCCCGGACAGGGAATCAATGAGCAGTTCTTC.

The chain couples TRBV3-1 to TRBJ2-2; TRBD2 aligns across 8 bases. The ends lost 0 bases at V and 4 bases at J; junction bases unmatched: 4. The germline CDR1 and CDR2 sequences are LGHDT and YNNKEL (reference sequence). The CDR3 covers 16 residues. CDR3 in DNA: TGTGCCAGCAGCCAAGATGCGCGGGGGGCCACCGGGGAGCTGTTTTTT. Its translation: CASSQDARGATGELFF.

This clonotype came up a few times. The CDR3 DNA follows: TGTGCCATCAGTCCCCGGGCAGCGGAGGGAGAGACCCAGTACTTC. Translation gives CAISPRAAEGETQYF. The genes are TRBV10-3 and TRBJ2-5; possibly TRBD2 for D (6 bases). Germline V gene data show CDR1 as ENHRY and CDR2 as SYGVKD. The CDR3 extends over 15 amino acids. Trimming shortened V by 5 bases and J by 4 bases, and 17 bases separated the two germline ends.

This clonotype was counted a few times. This chain connects TRBV20-1 to TRBJ1-1; D possibly corresponds to TRBD1 (6 bases). CDR1 is DFQATT, CDR2 SNEGSKA, per germline (reference sequence). V was cut by 6 bases and J by 4 bases, with 15 bases left in between. This CDR3 spans 13 amino acids. CDR3 protein: CSALIQGSTEAFF. The CDR3 DNA reads TGCAGTGCCCTTATACAGGGTTCCACTGAAGCTTTCTTT.

This clonotype was seen more than once but under ten times. CDR3 bases: TGTGCCAGCAGGGGTCGGAGACAAGGCACAGATACGCAGTATTTT. It encodes CASRGRRQGTDTQYF. This chain joins TRBV2 and TRBJ2-3; D call uncertain. The germline V gene has CDR1 SNHLY and CDR2 FYNNEI. This CDR3 region has 15 residues. Trimming stripped 6 bases from V and 1 base from J, with 14 bases between.

This clonotype was seen many times. The chain combines TRBV7-9 with TRBJ2-3, with D possibly TRBD1 on 6 matching bases. Trimming removed 3 bases at V and 4 bases at J, with 11 bases between. CDR1 is SEHNR, CDR2 FQNEAQ, per germline (reference sequence). The CDR3 loop spans 14 amino acids. CDR3 bases: TGTGCCAGCAGCTTTCGACCAGGGGCAGATACGCAGTATTTT. Protein: CASSFRPGADTQYF. Together with reference TRBV7-9 and TRBJ2-3, the CDR3 gives the full variable domain: DTGVSQNPRHKITKRGQNVTFRCDPISEHNRLYWYRQTLGQGPEFLTYFQNEAQLEKSRLLSDRFSAERPKGSFSTLEIQRTEQGDSAMYLCASSFRPGADTQYFGPGTRLTVL.

The V gene is TRBV7-2, the J gene TRBJ2-1; D remains unclear. The CDR3 loop spans 13 amino acids. CDR1 is SGHTA, CDR2 FQGNSA, per germline. V was clipped by 5 bases and J by 6 bases, with 11 bases between them. The CDR3 is CASSPSVSNEQFF. The CDR3 DNA reads TGTGCCAGCAGCCCCAGCGTGAGCAATGAGCAGTTCTTC.